This T cell receptor beta chain was observed in a study of vaccination effects on CD4 cells after COVID-19. Overall study context: The median interval between the second dose and post-vaccine sampling was 72 days.

A remark on this clone: Its antigen is unidentified.

The V end was cut by 6 bases, the J end by 0 bases, with 7 bases between. The CDR3 loop spans 13 amino acids. Germline CDR1 is KGHDR and CDR2 is SFDVKD. Using immunoSEQ multiplex PCR, the repertoire was profiled, and TCRdb retains in-frame clones only, with some absent. The sample has 50,000 to 70,000 clones; roughly 80% are singletons. The culture ran for under eleven days, and then CD4+ T cells were isolated. Each person got two doses of an mRNA SARS-CoV-2 vaccine, BNT162b2 or mRNA-1273. A half-medium replacement with IL-2 medium was carried out on days 3 and 7. The rearrangement uses TRBV24-1 and TRBJ1-1; no firm D call. The material sequenced was CD4+ T cells from PBMCs cultured without peptide, taken after COVID-19 vaccination. The source of this sequence is a human donor who received a COVID-19 vaccine. For the CDR3, the DNA is TGTGCCACCAGTCTTGGAATGAACACTGAAGCTTTCTTT. It encodes CATSLGMNTEAFF.